This TCR beta chain was captured in a study of persistence of HIV-infected CD4 T cells. The wider study: CD4+ T cells responding to CMV or HIV-1 Gag were isolated. Suppressive ART had lasted a median of roughly eight years.

The libraries were made with immunoSEQ version 4 in survey mode. Measured with immunoSEQ multiplex PCR; TCRdb has only the in-frame clones, and not every one. This repertoire shows about 48,000 clones, approximately 72% found once; its top ten account for approximately 3%. On this clone: Its antigen is undetermined.

This CDR3 is 15 amino acids long. CDR1 KGHSH and CDR2 LQKENI come from the germline V gene. Trimming took 5 bases from V and 2 from J, leaving 12 bases between them. Stimulation used 9 to 10 ug/mL lysate from CMV-infected fibroblasts. CD40L-negative CD69-negative CD45RO-high memory CD4+ T cells were sorted as populations depleted of antigen-responding cells. The V and J genes are TRBV18 and TRBJ1-4, with D maybe TRBD1 (5 bases). This receptor was taken from an adult man with HIV who was CMV-seropositive. Sequences were derived from CD4+ T cells sorted from PBMCs after roughly 18-hour stimulation, sampled from a patient who received antiretroviral therapy. CDR3 nucleotides: TGTGCCAGCTCATCGTCTCAGGGCACTAATGAAAAACTGTTTTTT. This codes for CASSSSQGTNEKLFF.